The 26 T cell receptor beta chains given below trace back to one sample, sequenced in a study of cytomegalovirus exposure and HLA in healthy donors. The PCR ran on 60 Vbeta and 13 Jbeta primers. The assay was immunoSEQ multiplex PCR, and TCRdb's table has in-frame clones only and misses some. The sample lists a few hundred thousand clones; about 80% were seen once. Sequencing was performed on PBMCs. Source of these receptors: a girl aged 5-17 years in good health and CMV-seronegative.

CDR3 protein: CASSPPTRTDTQYF. CDR3 in DNA: TGTGCCAGCTCACCACCGACGAGGACAGATACGCAGTATTTT. The rearrangement uses TRBV18 and TRBJ2-3; D uncertain. Trimming stripped 0 bases from V and 3 bases from J, with 7 bases between. CDR3 length equals 14 residues. Germline values: CDR1 KGHSH, CDR2 LQKENI.

The chain joins TRBV4-1 to TRBJ1-2, with 7 bases identical to TRBD1. Germline V gives CDR1 MGHRA, CDR2 YSYEKL. The CDR3 loop spans 13 amino acids. Trimming at V came to 4 bases and at J to 2 bases, leaving 1 base not matched to a gene. DNA for the CDR3: TGCGCCAGCAGCCTACAGGGGAACTATGGCTACACCTTC. This translates into CASSLQGNYGYTF.

The chain combines TRBV5-1 with TRBJ1-2; 12 positions match TRBD1. V was pared by 5 bases and J by 5 bases, with 13 bases of the junction left unmatched. Per germline, CDR1 SGHRS and CDR2 YFSETQ. The CDR3 runs 17 residues. The CDR3 sequence: CASRAPPGTGGMYGYTF. The CDR3 bases are TGCGCCAGCAGGGCACCCCCAGGGACAGGGGGCATGTATGGCTACACCTTC. Complete variable domain (other parts from reference TRBV5-1 and TRBJ1-2): KAGVTQTPRYLIKTRGQQVTLSCSPISGHRSVSWYQQTPGQGLQFLFEYFSETQRNKGNFPGRFSGRQFSNSRSEMNVSTLELGDSALYLCASRAPPGTGGMYGYTFGSGTRLTVV.

The gene calls are TRBV18 and TRBJ2-7, with D possibly TRBD1 on 6 matching bases. Deletions cut 3 bases from V and 0 bases from J, with 9 bases between. This CDR3 has 14 amino acids. Germline V gene sequence: CDR1 KGHSH, CDR2 LQKENI. Here the CDR3 reads CASSPQTGSYEQYF. The CDR3 DNA follows: TGTGCCAGCTCACCCCAGACAGGCTCCTACGAGCAGTACTTC.

The rearrangement links TRBV5-5 to TRBJ1-4; unclear D gene. The CDR3 extends over 16 amino acids. Per the germline V gene, CDR1 is SGHKS and CDR2 is YYEKEE (reference sequence). V shed 5 bases and J shed 8 bases, with 22 bases lying between them. DNA of the CDR3: TGTGCCAGCAGATTTGGGAGTCGGGCAGTAGGAGAAAAACTGTTTTTT. Translation: CASRFGSRAVGEKLFF.

The V and J genes are TRBV6-5 and TRBJ2-3; D might be TRBD1 (6 bases). Germline loops: CDR1 MNHEY, CDR2 SVGAGI. The CDR3 covers 15 residues. V dropped 2 bases and J dropped 2 bases, with 11 bases sitting between them. The DNA for the CDR3 is TGTGCCAGCAGTTACACAGGACAGAACACAGATACGCAGTATTTT. This codes for CASSYTGQNTDTQYF.

The genes are TRBV10-2 and TRBJ1-1; D gene ambiguous. The CDR3 is 14 amino acids. Trimming pared 5 bases from V and 1 base from J, leaving 11 bases between. Germline V gene data show CDR1 as WSHSY and CDR2 as SAAADI. CDR3 sequence reads: CASSQNTENTEAFF. In nucleotides, the CDR3 is TGCGCCAGCAGTCAAAATACAGAGAACACTGAAGCTTTCTTT.

The V call is TRBV6-6, the J call TRBJ1-1; 9 bases agree with TRBD1. The trim removed 7 bases at V and 7 bases at J, leaving 13 bases unmatched. Germline CDR1 is MNHNY and CDR2 is SVGAGI (reference sequence). This CDR3 spans 15 amino acids. The CDR3: CASTPRTGGGGEAFF. For the CDR3, the DNA is TGTGCCAGCACCCCACGAACAGGGGGCGGTGGTGAAGCTTTCTTT.

The chain recombines TRBV28 with TRBJ2-5, with TRBD2 as a possible D gene (6 bases). Germline V CDR1 and CDR2: MDHEN, SYDVKM. The ends were cut back, 3 bases at V and 2 bases at J, with 10 bases in the middle. The CDR3 is made up of 14 amino acids. CDR3 sequence (DNA): TGTGCCAGCAGTTTTGGCGGGGCTCAAGAGACCCAGTACTTC. This sequence encodes CASSFGGAQETQYF.

This clone has a handful of counts. The V call is TRBV6-5, the J call TRBJ2-5, with 7 bases fitting TRBD1. The DNA end is a closer match to TRBJ2-7, so the J assignment may be wrong. The CDR3 contains 15 residues. CDR1 and CDR2 from the germline V gene are MNHEY and SVGAGI. The chain's CDR3 is CASSYKWTGSYEQYF. CDR3 bases: TGTGCCAGCAGTTACAAGTGGACAGGCTCCTACGAGCAGTACTTC.

This clone turned up a few times. CDR3 sequence (DNA): TGTGCCAGCCAAGAAGGGGTTAGGGCTGAAGCTTTCTTT. Amino acids: CASQEGVRAEAFF. The chain combines TRBV6-1 with TRBJ1-1, with D perhaps matching TRBD1 (5 bases). CDR3 length: 13 residues. Deletions cut 8 bases from V and 6 bases from J, with 16 bases between. Germline V lookup: CDR1 MNHNS, CDR2 SASEGT.

The rearrangement joins TRBV30 to TRBJ1-4, with D possibly TRBD1 on 6 matching bases. The V gene lost 2 bases and the J gene lost 0 bases, with 10 bases spanning the gap. Germline loops: CDR1 GTSNPN, CDR2 SVGIG (reference sequence). The CDR3 totals 15 residues. The CDR3 nucleotides are TGTGCCTGGAGTCAGGGGCCTGCAACTAATGAAAAACTGTTTTTT. Protein: CAWSQGPATNEKLFF.

This clone appeared once. V is TRBV27 and J is TRBJ2-7; TRBD2 agrees at 7 bases. Germline V lookup: CDR1 MNHEY, CDR2 SMNVEV (reference sequence). The CDR3 spans 14 residues. With V trimmed by 6 bases and J by 2 bases, 7 bases remained unmatched. This CDR3 reads CASSWGGTTYEQYF. Written as DNA, the CDR3 is TGTGCCAGCAGCTGGGGGGGGACTACCTACGAGCAGTACTTC.

The rearrangement uses TRBV28 and TRBJ1-1, with unresolved D. The germline V gene has CDR1 MDHEN and CDR2 SYDVKM. Trimming pared 10 bases from V and 8 bases from J, leaving 11 bases between. This CDR3 contains 10 residues. The CDR3: CATTGREAFF. The CDR3 bases are TGTGCCACGACCGGGAGGGAAGCTTTCTTT.

The J gene is TRBJ2-3, the V gene TRBV5-4; 9 nucleotides line up with TRBD2. CDR3 length: 17 amino acids. J was trimmed by 0 bases and V by 4 bases; bases with no gene match: 9. The V gene's germline CDR1 is SGHNT and CDR2 YYREEE (reference sequence). CDR3 region: CASSVTSGSSSTDTQYF. The CDR3 coding sequence is TGTGCCAGCAGCGTTACTAGCGGGTCCTCTAGCACAGATACGCAGTATTTT.

The J gene is TRBJ2-1, the V gene TRBV29-1; D gene ambiguous. The CDR3 contains 12 residues. Per germline, CDR1 SQVTM and CDR2 ANQGSEA. V was trimmed by 4 bases and J by 6 bases, leaving 10 bases between them. CDR3 loop: CSVAPRINEQFF. The CDR3 DNA sequence: TGCAGCGTTGCTCCTAGAATCAATGAGCAGTTCTTC.

This chain joins TRBV10-3 and TRBJ2-7, with TRBD1 matching 7 bases. The V and J ends lost 6 bases and 6 bases, in that order; junction bases with no gene match: 5. The CDR3 spans 12 residues. Germline V gives CDR1 ENHRY, CDR2 SYGVKD. The CDR3 DNA reads TGTGCCATCAGACCCGGGACAGCCGAGCAGTACTTC. It codes for CAIRPGTAEQYF.

V usage is TRBV28 and J usage is TRBJ1-1; D is uncertain. The CDR3 sequence is 15 residues long. Trimming stripped 5 bases from V and 6 bases from J, with 19 bases between. Germline V gene data show CDR1 as MDHEN and CDR2 as SYDVKM. Written as DNA, the CDR3 is TGTGCCAGCAGTCCCCCCTCGGGAGGGATCGCTGAAGCTTTCTTT. This gives the protein CASSPPSGGIAEAFF. Full variable domain (outside the CDR3, taken from reference TRBV28 and TRBJ1-1): DVKVTQSSRYLVKRTGEKVFLECVQDMDHENMFWYRQDPGLGLRLIYFSYDVKMKEKGDIPEGYSVSREKKERFSLILESASTNQTSMYLCASSPPSGGIAEAFFGQGTRLTVV.

The chain recombines TRBV27 with TRBJ2-4; D is perhaps TRBD1 (6 bases). The CDR3 has 19 amino acids. Germline CDR1 is MNHEY and CDR2 is SMNVEV (reference sequence). The V end was cut by 5 bases, the J end by 0 bases, with 23 bases between. This CDR3 is CASSPDRDTIVLAKNIQYF. The CDR3 DNA reads TGTGCCAGCAGTCCCGACCGGGACACCATTGTCCTAGCCAAAAACATTCAGTACTTC.

This CDR3 reads CASSSLAGGRPYEQYF. DNA of the CDR3: TGTGCCAGCAGCTCACTAGCGGGGGGCCGACCCTACGAGCAGTACTTC. The chain combines TRBV5-6 with TRBJ2-7; 12 bases match TRBD2. V was clipped by 3 bases and J by 2 bases; unmatched bases: 6. The CDR3 has 16 residues. CDR1 is SGHDT, CDR2 YYEEEE, per germline.

J is TRBJ1-2 and V is TRBV28; 10 bases match TRBD1. This CDR3 comprises 14 residues. V gave up 6 bases and J gave up 7 bases; unmatched junction bases: 8. CDR1 is MDHEN, CDR2 SYDVKM, per germline. The CDR3 DNA is TGTGCCAGCAGCGGTGACAGGGGGCGCGGTGGCTACACCTTC. Translating it yields CASSGDRGRGGYTF.

The chain is built from TRBV5-4 and TRBJ2-7; 8 positions agree with TRBD1. Germline V gives CDR1 SGHNT, CDR2 YYREEE (reference sequence). V trimming: 2 bases; J trimming: 7 bases; junction bases outside the gene matches: 8. This CDR3 is built from 14 residues. CDR3 coding DNA: TGTGCCAGCAGCTTCCCAGGGGGCCCGGGGGAGCAGTACTTC. It codes for CASSFPGGPGEQYF. The variable domain in full, completed from reference TRBV5-4 and TRBJ2-7, reads ETGVTQSPTHLIKTRGQQVTLRCSSQSGHNTVSWYQQALGQGPQFIFQYYREEENGRGNFPPRFSGLQFPNYSSELNVNALELDDSALYLCASSFPGGPGEQYFGPGTRLTVT.

The chain uses TRBV29-1 and TRBJ1-1; 7 bases line up with TRBD1. This CDR3 is 14 amino acids long. Germline V CDR1 and CDR2: SQVTM, ANQGSEA. With 7 bases clipped from V and 6 bases from J, the junction kept 14 bases outside the gene matches. CDR3: CSGQGEGAPAEAFF. Here the CDR3 DNA reads TGCAGCGGCCAAGGTGAGGGGGCGCCGGCTGAAGCTTTCTTT.

The chain links TRBV6-5 to TRBJ2-5, with TRBD2 matching over 8 bases. CDR1 MNHEY and CDR2 SVGAGI come from the germline V gene. The J segment lost 2 bases and the V segment lost 6 bases, leaving 8 bases of the junction unmatched. The CDR3 is 15 amino acids. CDR3 nucleotides: TGTGCCAGCAGAGAAAGCGGGGGCCCTCAAGAGACCCAGTACTTC. Its protein is CASRESGGPQETQYF.

This chain joins TRBV7-3 and TRBJ1-2, with 7 bases lining up with TRBD1. In germline, CDR1 is SGHTA, CDR2 FQGTGA. This CDR3 has 14 amino acids. The V segment lost 5 bases and the J segment 4 bases; nucleotides outside the gene matches: 7. The CDR3 sequence: CASSLDRDSYGYTF. CDR3 sequence (DNA): TGTGCCAGCAGCCTCGACCGGGACAGCTATGGCTACACCTTC.

V gene TRBV2 combines with J gene TRBJ1-5, with D unclear. V was clipped by 4 bases and J by 4 bases, with 8 bases between them. Looked up from germline, CDR1 is SNHLY and CDR2 is FYNNEI. The CDR3 spans 13 residues. The CDR3: CASSGHPNQPQHF. The CDR3 DNA is TGTGCCAGCAGTGGGCACCCTAATCAGCCCCAGCATTTT.